This T cell receptor beta chain was profiled in a study of blood T cell repertoires in COVID-19. Looking at the study overall: Italy, Spain and the United States were the sources of the convalescent and acute COVID-19 samples. PBMCs, B-cell-depleted T cells, or T cells were the source of the cDNA or gDNA that made up the material.

This clone is a singleton in its sample. Trimming cost V 2 bases and J 4 bases, with 14 bases left between them. This CDR3 is built from 14 residues. Germline CDR1 and CDR2: GTSNPN and SVGIG (reference sequence). Authors' analysis steps: How many nucleated cells were present was estimated from reference gene primer amplification. The assay was immunoSEQ multiplex PCR, and TCRdb's table has in-frame clones only and misses some. V and J calls and clone size follow that table, whereas D and trimming were derived from the DNA. The repertoire holds 200,000 to 250,000 clones, with approximately 84% as singletons.

Material: peripheral blood. The sequence derives from a man in his forties or fifties with acute or convalescent COVID-19. V is TRBV30 and J is TRBJ1-1; D is perhaps TRBD1 (5 bases). In DNA form, the CDR3 reads TGTGCCTGGAGTACCGCGGGGGGAATCACTGAAGCTTTCTTT. It translates to CAWSTAGGITEAFF. Using reference TRBV30 and TRBJ1-1 for the parts outside the CDR3, the full variable domain is SQTIHQWPATLVQPVGSPLSLECTVEGTSNPNLYWYRQAAGRGLQLLFYSVGIGQISSEVPQNLSASRPQDRQFILSSKKLLLSDSGFYLCAWSTAGGITEAFFGQGTRLTVV.